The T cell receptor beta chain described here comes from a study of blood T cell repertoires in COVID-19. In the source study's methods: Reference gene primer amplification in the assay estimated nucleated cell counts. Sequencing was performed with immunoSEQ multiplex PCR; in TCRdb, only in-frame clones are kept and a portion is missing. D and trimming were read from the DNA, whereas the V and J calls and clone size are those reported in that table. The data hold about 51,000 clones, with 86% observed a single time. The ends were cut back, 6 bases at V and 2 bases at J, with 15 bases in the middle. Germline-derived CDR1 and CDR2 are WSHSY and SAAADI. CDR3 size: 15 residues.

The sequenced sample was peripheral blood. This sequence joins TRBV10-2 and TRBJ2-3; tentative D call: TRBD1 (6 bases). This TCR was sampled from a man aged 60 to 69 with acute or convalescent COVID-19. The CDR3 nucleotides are TGCGCCAGCAGAGAGACAGGTCTTTACACAGATACGCAGTATTTT. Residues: CASRETGLYTDTQYF.